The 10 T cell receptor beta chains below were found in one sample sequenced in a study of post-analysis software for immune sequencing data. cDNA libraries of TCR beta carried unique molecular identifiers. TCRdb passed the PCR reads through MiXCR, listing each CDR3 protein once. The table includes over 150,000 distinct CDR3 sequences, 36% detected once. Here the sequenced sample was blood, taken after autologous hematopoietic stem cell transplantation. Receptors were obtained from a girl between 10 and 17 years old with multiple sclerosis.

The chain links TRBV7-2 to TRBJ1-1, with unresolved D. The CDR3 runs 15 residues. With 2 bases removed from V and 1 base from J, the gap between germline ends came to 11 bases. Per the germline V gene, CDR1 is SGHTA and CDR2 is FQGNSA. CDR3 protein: CASSLSGLRNTEAFF. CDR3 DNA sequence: TGTGCCAGCAGCTTATCCGGGTTGAGGAACACTGAAGCTTTCTTT.

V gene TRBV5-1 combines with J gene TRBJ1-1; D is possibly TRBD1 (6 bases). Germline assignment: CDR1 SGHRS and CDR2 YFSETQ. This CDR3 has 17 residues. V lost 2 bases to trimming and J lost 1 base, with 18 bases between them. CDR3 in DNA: TGCGCCAGCAGCTTAACTTCAGGGGTGAATAAGAACACTGAAGCTTTCTTT. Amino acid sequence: CASSLTSGVNKNTEAFF.

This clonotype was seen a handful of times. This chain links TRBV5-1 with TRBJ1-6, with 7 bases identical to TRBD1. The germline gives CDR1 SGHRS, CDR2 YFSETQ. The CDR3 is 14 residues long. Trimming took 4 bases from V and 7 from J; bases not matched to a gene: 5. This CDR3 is CASSAGGANSPLHF. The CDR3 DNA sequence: TGCGCCAGCAGCGCAGGGGGAGCGAATTCACCCCTCCACTTT.

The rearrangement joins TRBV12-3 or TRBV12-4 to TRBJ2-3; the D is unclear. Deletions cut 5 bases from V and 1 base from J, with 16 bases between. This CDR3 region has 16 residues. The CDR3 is CASSPPSGGGTDTQYF. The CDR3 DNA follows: TGTGCCAGCAGTCCACCATCGGGCGGTGGCACAGATACGCAGTATTTT.

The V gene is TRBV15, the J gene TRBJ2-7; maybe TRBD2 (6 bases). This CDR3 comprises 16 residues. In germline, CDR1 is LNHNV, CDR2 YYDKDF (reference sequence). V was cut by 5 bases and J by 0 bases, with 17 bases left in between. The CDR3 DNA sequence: TGTGCCACCAGCCCCCTCCCTGGGAGGAGCTCCTACGAGCAGTACTTC. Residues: CATSPLPGRSSYEQYF.

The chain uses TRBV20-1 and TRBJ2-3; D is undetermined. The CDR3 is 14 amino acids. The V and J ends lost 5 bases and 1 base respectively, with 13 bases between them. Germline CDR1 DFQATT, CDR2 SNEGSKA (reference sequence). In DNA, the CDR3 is TGCAGTGCTTCCCGGGCCTCGGGCACAGATACGCAGTATTTT. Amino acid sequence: CSASRASGTDTQYF.

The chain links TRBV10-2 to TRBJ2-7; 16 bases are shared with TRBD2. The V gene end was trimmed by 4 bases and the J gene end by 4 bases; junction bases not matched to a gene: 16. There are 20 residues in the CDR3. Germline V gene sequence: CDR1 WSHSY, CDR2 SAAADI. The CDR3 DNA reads TGCGCCAGCAGTGGGTACACGGGACTAGCGGGAGGGTCCCACCCTTACGAGCAGTACTTC. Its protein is CASSGYTGLAGGSHPYEQYF.

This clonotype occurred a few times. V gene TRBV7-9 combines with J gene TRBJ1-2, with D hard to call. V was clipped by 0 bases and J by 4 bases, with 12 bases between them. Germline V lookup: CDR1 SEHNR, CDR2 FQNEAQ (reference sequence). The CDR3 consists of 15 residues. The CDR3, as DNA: TGTGCCAGCAGCTTAGCGCTCAGTCAAATCTATGGCTACACCTTC. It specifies CASSLALSQIYGYTF.

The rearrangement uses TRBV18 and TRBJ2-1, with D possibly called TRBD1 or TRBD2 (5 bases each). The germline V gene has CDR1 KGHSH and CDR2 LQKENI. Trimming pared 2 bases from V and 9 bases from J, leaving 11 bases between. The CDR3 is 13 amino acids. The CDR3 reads CASSPGGGGEQFF. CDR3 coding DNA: TGTGCCAGCTCACCAGGTGGTGGGGGTGAGCAGTTCTTC.

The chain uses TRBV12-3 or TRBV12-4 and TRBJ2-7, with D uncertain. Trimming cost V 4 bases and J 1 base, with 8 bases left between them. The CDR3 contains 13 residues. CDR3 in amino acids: CASSSLGSYEQYF. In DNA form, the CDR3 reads TGTGCCAGCAGTTCCCTCGGTTCCTACGAGCAGTACTTC.